The 7 T cell receptor beta chains below were found in one sample sequenced in a study of T cells in Graves' hyperthyroidism and ophthalmopathy. There were TCR beta CDR3 regions amplified from RNA transcripts. The study used the HTBI primer set for a first-round RT-PCR of the TCR CDR3. TCRdb reprocessed the multiplex PCR reads with MiXCR, giving one entry per CDR3 protein. The sample has hundreds of thousands of distinct CDR3 sequences, around 16% seen once. Sequencing was performed on blood. The origin of the receptors is a woman in her late teens or twenties with Graves' hyperthyroidism.

The chain is built from TRBV20-1 and TRBJ1-1; weak D call: TRBD1 (6 bases). Trimming removed 6 bases from V and 4 bases from J, with 24 bases in between. Germline V gene lookup returns CDR1 DFQATT and CDR2 SNEGSKA (reference sequence). The CDR3 spans 16 residues. The CDR3 DNA reads as TGCAGTGCCCCGCTCGGGGGCCCCGGCACGGGCACTGAAGCTTTCTTT. This translates into CSAPLGGPGTGTEAFF.

The V gene is TRBV7-3, the J gene TRBJ2-2; 9 bases fit TRBD2. Germline CDR1 is SGHTA and CDR2 is FQGTGA. J lost 4 bases, V lost 6 bases, and 3 bases had no gene match. The CDR3 spans 14 residues. CDR3 bases: TGTGCCAGCAGTCCGGGACTAGCCACCGGGGAGCTGTTTTTT. This encodes CASSPGLATGELFF. The full variable domain, in which reference TRBV7-3 and TRBJ2-2 provide the parts outside the CDR3, is GAGVSQTPSNKVTEKGKYVELRCDPISGHTALYWYRQSLGQGPEFLIYFQGTGAADDSGLPNDRFFAVRPEGSVSTLKIQRTERGDSAVYLCASSPGLATGELFFGEGSRLTVL.

The table lists this clonotype with a few counts. V is TRBV5-1 and J is TRBJ2-5; 10 bases align to TRBD2. This CDR3 has 14 amino acids. J gave up 4 bases and V 2 bases, and 2 bases lay outside the gene matches. The V gene's germline CDR1 is SGHRS and CDR2 YFSETQ. Here the CDR3 DNA reads TGCGCCAGCAGCTTAAGCGGGGGGGCAGAGACCCAGTACTTC. Translation: CASSLSGGAETQYF.

This clonotype was recorded once. The chain couples TRBV19 to TRBJ2-6; D remains ambiguous. The V and J ends lost 7 bases and 0 bases respectively, with 13 bases between them. This CDR3 region has 16 residues. Germline values: CDR1 LNHDA, CDR2 SQIVND (reference sequence). The CDR3 DNA is TGTGCCAGTAACGTCCGCGGAGTCTCTGGGGCCAACGTCCTGACTTTC. It encodes CASNVRGVSGANVLTF.

This clonotype has only a few counts. V is TRBV6-5 and J is TRBJ2-5, with no clear D. In germline, CDR1 is MNHEY, CDR2 SVGAGI. The CDR3 covers 15 residues. The V end lost 6 bases, the J end lost 7 bases, and 21 bases lay between the germline ends. The CDR3: CASSYMWASEGTQYF. The DNA of the CDR3 is TGTGCCAGCAGCTACATGTGGGCCTCAGAAGGGACCCAGTACTTC.

This clonotype was recorded a few times. This chain links TRBV4-3 with TRBJ1-4, with 7 positions matching TRBD1. From germline, CDR1 is LGHNA and CDR2 YSLEER. Unmatched junction bases numbered 1, after V lost 1 base and J lost 5 bases. The CDR3 spans 14 residues. The CDR3 reads CASSQGDSNEKLFF. In DNA, the CDR3 is TGCGCCAGCAGCCAAGGGGACAGCAATGAAAAACTGTTTTTT.

This clonotype has just a few counts. The chain links TRBV10-3 to TRBJ2-5; no clear D. CDR3 size: 12 residues. Germline V CDR1 and CDR2: ENHRY, SYGVKD. The ends were cut back, 1 base at V and 11 bases at J, with 11 bases in the middle. As DNA, the CDR3 is TGTGCCATCAGTGAGTATTCGTTCGCACAGTACTTC. Translating gives CAISEYSFAQYF.